The source of this T cell receptor beta chain is a study of blood T cell repertoires in COVID-19. Assay used: immunoSEQ multiplex PCR; TCRdb lists only in-frame clones, some missing. The sample records about 200,000 clones, around 82% being singletons. Germline V CDR1 and CDR2: SNHLY, FYNNEI. CDR3 length equals 14 residues. Trimming removed 7 bases at V and 4 bases at J, with 16 bases between. The V call is TRBV2, the J call TRBJ1-2; the D gene is possibly TRBD1 (5 bases). Sequenced input: peripheral blood. This TCR came from a woman aged 70-85 years with acute or convalescent COVID-19. The DNA for the CDR3 is TGTGCCAGCAACCCAGGGATTATTGGCTATGGCTACACCTTC. This sequence encodes CASNPGIIGYGYTF.